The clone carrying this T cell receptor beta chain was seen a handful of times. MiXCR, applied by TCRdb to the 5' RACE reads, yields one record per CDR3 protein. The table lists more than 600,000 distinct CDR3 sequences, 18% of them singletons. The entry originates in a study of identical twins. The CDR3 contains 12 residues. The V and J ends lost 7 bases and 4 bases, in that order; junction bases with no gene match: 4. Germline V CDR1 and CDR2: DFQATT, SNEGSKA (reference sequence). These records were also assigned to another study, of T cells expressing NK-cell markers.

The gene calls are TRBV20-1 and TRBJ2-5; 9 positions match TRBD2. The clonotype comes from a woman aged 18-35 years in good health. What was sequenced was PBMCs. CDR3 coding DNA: TGCAGTGGAGTTAGCGGGGGAGAGACCCAGTACTTC. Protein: CSGVSGGETQYF.